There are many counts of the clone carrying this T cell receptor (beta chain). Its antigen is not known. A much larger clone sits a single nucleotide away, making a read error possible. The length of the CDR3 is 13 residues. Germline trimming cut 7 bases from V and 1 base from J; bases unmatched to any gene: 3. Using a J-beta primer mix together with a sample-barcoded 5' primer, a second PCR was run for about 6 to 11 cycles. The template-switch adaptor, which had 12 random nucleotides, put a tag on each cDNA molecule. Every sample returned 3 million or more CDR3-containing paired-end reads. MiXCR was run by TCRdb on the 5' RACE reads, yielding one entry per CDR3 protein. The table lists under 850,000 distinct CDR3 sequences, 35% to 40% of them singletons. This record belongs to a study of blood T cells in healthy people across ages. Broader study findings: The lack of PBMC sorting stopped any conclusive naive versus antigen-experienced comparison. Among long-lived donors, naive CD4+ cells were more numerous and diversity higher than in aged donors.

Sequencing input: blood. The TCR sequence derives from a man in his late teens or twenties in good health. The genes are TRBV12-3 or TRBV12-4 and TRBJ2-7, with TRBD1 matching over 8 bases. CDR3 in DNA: TGTGCCAGCACGGGGACAGGATCCTACGAGCAGTACTTC. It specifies CASTGTGSYEQYF.